A single sample is the source of the 26 T cell receptor beta chains below, sequenced in a study of cytomegalovirus exposure and HLA in healthy donors. PCR was performed using 60 Vbeta and 13 Jbeta primers. The data were produced by immunoSEQ multiplex PCR, yet TCRdb's version contains in-frame clones alone and is incomplete. The table includes about 160,000 clones, 81% detected once. Material for sequencing was PBMCs. The receptors were gathered from a woman in her forties or fifties in good health and CMV-seronegative.

This clone was picked up a small number of times. This chain links TRBV12-5 with TRBJ1-1, with D perhaps matching TRBD1 (6 bases). The V end lost 2 bases, the J end lost 6 bases, and 13 bases lay between the germline ends. This CDR3 region has 14 residues. Germline CDR1 and CDR2: LGHNT and FRNRAP. The CDR3 sequence: CASGLTGFSAEAFF. The CDR3 DNA reads TGTGCTAGTGGTTTGACAGGGTTTTCCGCTGAAGCTTTCTTT.

This clone appeared a single time. This sequence joins TRBV7-8 and TRBJ2-5, with 10 bases that match TRBD2. The CDR3 length is 16 residues. Germline V CDR1 and CDR2: SGHVS, FQNEAQ. Trimming at V came to 4 bases and at J to 1 base, leaving 6 bases not matched to a gene. CDR3 in amino acids: CASSWVLAGPQETQYF. The CDR3 nucleotides are TGTGCCAGCAGCTGGGTACTAGCGGGGCCCCAAGAGACCCAGTACTTC.

Details on this clone: The junction and the germline gene differ at one end; a read error may be behind it. The chain carries TRBV7-9 and TRBJ2-7; TRBD1 matches 11 bases. This CDR3 has 15 residues. Germline values: CDR1 SEHNR, CDR2 FQNEAQ (reference sequence). The CDR3 coding sequence is TGTTCCAGCAGCCCGAGGACAGGGGGCAGGTACGAGCAGTACTTC. Translating gives CSSSPRTGGRYEQYF.

V is TRBV28 and J is TRBJ2-1; 8 bases fit TRBD1. The junction had 9 bases not matched to a gene; V was cut back by 6 bases and J by 2 bases. The CDR3 loop spans 16 amino acids. Germline V gene data show CDR1 as MDHEN and CDR2 as SYDVKM. The CDR3 nucleotides read TGTGCCAGCAGAGGGACAGGAAAGTCGACCTACAATGAGCAGTTCTTC. It is translated as CASRGTGKSTYNEQFF.

The chain couples TRBV7-2 to TRBJ2-6; no clear D gene. Germline-derived CDR1 and CDR2 are SGHTA and FQGNSA. Trimming removed 5 bases from V and 0 bases from J, with 5 bases in between. The CDR3 runs 14 residues. In DNA form, the CDR3 reads TGTGCCAGCAGCCCCCTCTCTGGGGCCAACGTCCTGACTTTC. The encoded protein is CASSPLSGANVLTF.

The genes are TRBV7-9 and TRBJ1-2, with TRBD1 identical over 9 bases. The CDR3 spans 15 residues. With V trimmed by 5 bases and J by 6 bases, 10 bases remained unmatched. Germline lookup yields CDR1 SEHNR and CDR2 FQNEAQ (reference sequence). The CDR3 here is CASSQSGQGLHGYTF. The DNA for the CDR3 is TGTGCCAGCAGCCAAAGTGGACAGGGGTTACATGGCTACACCTTC. The variable domain in full, with the rest retrieved from reference TRBV7-9 and TRBJ1-2, is DTGVSQNPRHKITKRGQNVTFRCDPISEHNRLYWYRQTLGQGPEFLTYFQNEAQLEKSRLLSDRFSAERPKGSFSTLEIQRTEQGDSAMYLCASSQSGQGLHGYTFGSGTRLTVV.

The rearrangement uses TRBV9 and TRBJ1-4, with TRBD1 identical over 8 bases. The ends lost 5 bases at V and 5 bases at J; junction bases unmatched: 8. Germline-derived CDR1 and CDR2 are SGDLS and YYNGEE. This CDR3 is 15 amino acids long. This chain's CDR3 is CASRPTGAFNEKLFF. The CDR3 nucleotides read TGTGCCAGCAGACCGACAGGGGCCTTCAATGAAAAACTGTTTTTT.

This clone was seen once. The rearrangement uses TRBV7-2 and TRBJ1-1; D remains unclear. The CDR3 totals 11 residues. Germline V gene lookup returns CDR1 SGHTA and CDR2 FQGNSA. V was cut by 1 base and J by 7 bases, with 4 bases left in between. The CDR3 spells CASSLVYEAFF. The CDR3 nucleotides are TGTGCCAGCAGCTTAGTTTATGAAGCTTTCTTT.

Details on this clone: Other DNA sequences in the same sample also yield this CDR3. The rearrangement links TRBV18 to TRBJ1-3; 8 positions agree with TRBD1. The CDR3 length is 14 residues. V shed 3 bases, J shed 2 bases, and the junction held 0 bases outside the gene matches. CDR1 KGHSH and CDR2 LQKENI come from the germline V gene. The CDR3 loop is CASSPDRAGNTIYF. As DNA, the CDR3 is TGTGCCAGCTCACCGGACAGGGCTGGAAACACCATATATTTT.

This sequence joins TRBV4-3 and TRBJ2-2; possibly TRBD1 for D (7 bases). V lost 0 bases to trimming and J lost 4 bases, with 12 bases between them. This CDR3 has 16 residues. Germline V gene sequence: CDR1 LGHNA, CDR2 YSLEER. The CDR3 nucleotides are TGCGCCAGCAGCCAAGATCCCCAGGGGGGCACCGGGGAGCTGTTTTTT. Translation: CASSQDPQGGTGELFF.

This clone showed up just once. The chain is built from TRBV6-5 and TRBJ1-2, with TRBD1 identical over 7 bases. CDR1 is MNHEY and CDR2 is SVGAGI in the germline V gene. The V gene end was trimmed by 2 bases and the J gene end by 4 bases; junction bases not matched to a gene: 7. This CDR3 has 15 residues. CDR3: CASSYTDRAFYGYTF. The CDR3 coding sequence is TGTGCCAGCAGTTACACCGACAGGGCTTTCTATGGCTACACCTTC.

The chain couples TRBV9 to TRBJ1-2; the D is unclear. The CDR3 consists of 14 residues. The V end was cut by 0 bases, the J end by 2 bases, with 8 bases between. The V gene's germline CDR1 is SGDLS and CDR2 YYNGEE. The CDR3 here is CASSVATGNYGYTF. The CDR3 nucleotides read TGTGCCAGCAGCGTAGCTACCGGGAACTATGGCTACACCTTC.

J is TRBJ2-5 and V is TRBV7-2; the match to TRBD1 covers 11 bases. Germline V CDR1 and CDR2: SGHTA, FQGNSA. After removal of 5 bases from V and 6 bases from J, the junction contained 8 bases not matched to a gene. The CDR3 extends over 15 amino acids. DNA for the CDR3: TGTGCCAGCAGCGAAGGTGGGACAGGGGGTCAGACCCAGTACTTC. Its translation is CASSEGGTGGQTQYF. Based on the CDR3 plus reference TRBV7-2 and TRBJ2-5, the full variable domain is GAGVSQSPSNKVTEKGKDVELRCDPISGHTALYWYRQSLGQGLEFLIYFQGNSAPDKSGLPSDRFSAERTGGSVSTLTIQRTQQEDSAVYLCASSEGGTGGQTQYFGPGTRLLVL.

The rearrangement links TRBV9 to TRBJ2-7; 10 positions match TRBD2. The CDR3 spans 18 residues. Germline CDR1 and CDR2: SGDLS and YYNGEE. V shed 3 bases and J 6 bases; nucleotides not matched to a gene: 18. The CDR3 spells CASSATGSLSGRAGEQYF. DNA of the CDR3: TGTGCCAGCAGCGCGACAGGGAGTTTAAGCGGGAGGGCCGGCGAGCAGTACTTC.

The V and J genes are TRBV28 and TRBJ1-3; 7 nucleotides align to TRBD1. This CDR3 is built from 15 residues. The germline gives CDR1 MDHEN, CDR2 SYDVKM. Trimming took 5 bases from V and 2 from J; bases not matched to a gene: 6. The CDR3 region has the DNA TGTGCCAGCAGTACAACAGGGGAGCCTGGAAACACCATATATTTT. It codes for CASSTTGEPGNTIYF.

The V call is TRBV7-2, the J call TRBJ1-1; a weak D match, TRBD1 (6 bases). This CDR3 is 16 amino acids long. Germline CDR1 and CDR2: SGHTA and FQGNSA. Trimming cost V 4 bases and J 1 base, with 16 bases left between them. CDR3 DNA: TGTGCCAGCAGCTCCCTCTACTCGACAGGGAACACTGAAGCTTTCTTT. It is translated as CASSSLYSTGNTEAFF. Together with reference TRBV7-2 and TRBJ1-1, the CDR3 gives the full variable domain: GAGVSQSPSNKVTEKGKDVELRCDPISGHTALYWYRQSLGQGLEFLIYFQGNSAPDKSGLPSDRFSAERTGGSVSTLTIQRTQQEDSAVYLCASSSLYSTGNTEAFFGQGTRLTVV.

V gene TRBV7-3 combines with J gene TRBJ2-7, with 10 bases aligning to TRBD1. The CDR3 contains 13 residues. The trim removed 5 bases at V and 3 bases at J, leaving 1 base unmatched. The germline gives CDR1 SGHTA, CDR2 FQGTGA. The CDR3 bases are TGTGCCAGCAGCCGGGACAGGGGCTACGAGCAGTACTTC. It specifies CASSRDRGYEQYF.

This chain joins TRBV28 and TRBJ1-5; 9 nucleotides line up with TRBD1. The germline gives CDR1 MDHEN, CDR2 SYDVKM. This CDR3 contains 14 residues. The V and J ends lost 8 bases and 2 bases, in that order; junction bases with no gene match: 4. CDR3: CASSRDRGNQPQHF. The CDR3 nucleotides are TGTGCCAGCTCCCGGGACAGGGGCAATCAGCCCCAGCATTTT.

The genes are TRBV11-2 and TRBJ2-7, with D perhaps matching TRBD2 (5 bases). The V end lost 5 bases, the J end lost 0 bases, and 17 bases lay between the germline ends. This CDR3 has 16 amino acids. Germline assignment: CDR1 SGHAT and CDR2 FQNNGV. The CDR3 protein is CASSPIAAENSYEQYF. For the CDR3, the DNA is TGTGCCAGCAGCCCCATTGCAGCGGAGAACTCCTACGAGCAGTACTTC.

The gene calls are TRBV7-2 and TRBJ2-2; 8 nucleotides match TRBD2. Unmatched junction bases numbered 3, after V lost 1 base and J lost 2 bases. The CDR3 loop spans 16 amino acids. Germline lookup yields CDR1 SGHTA and CDR2 FQGNSA. The DNA of the CDR3 is TGTGCCAGCAGCTTAGAAGCGGGAGTTAACACCGGGGAGCTGTTTTTT. This sequence encodes CASSLEAGVNTGELFF.

This clone was found once. The rearrangement links TRBV15 to TRBJ2-3; no clear D. The CDR3 is 12 residues long. Germline V gene sequence: CDR1 LNHNV, CDR2 YYDKDF (reference sequence). Trimming cost V 3 bases and J 4 bases, with 5 bases left between them. The CDR3 is CATSSVADTQYF. The CDR3 DNA sequence: TGTGCCACCAGCAGCGTCGCAGATACGCAGTATTTT.

J is TRBJ1-1 and V is TRBV11-3; D ambiguous. Trimming stripped 2 bases from V and 1 base from J, with 5 bases between. Germline V gene sequence: CDR1 SGHNT, CDR2 YENEEA. The CDR3 consists of 13 residues. The CDR3 reads CASSLTPNTEAFF. The CDR3 DNA sequence: TGTGCCAGCAGCTTAACTCCGAACACTGAAGCTTTCTTT. Looking up the rest from reference TRBV11-3 and TRBJ1-1 gives the full variable domain: EAGVVQSPRYKIIEKKQPVAFWCNPISGHNTLYWYLQNLGQGPELLIRYENEEAVDDSQLPKDRFSAERLKGVDSTLKIQPAELGDSAVYLCASSLTPNTEAFFGQGTRLTVV.

The chain carries TRBV2 and TRBJ1-1; perhaps TRBD1 as D (5 bases). Germline CDR1 reads SNHLY; CDR2 reads FYNNEI. The CDR3 has 15 amino acids. Trimming cost V 2 bases and J 4 bases, with 14 bases left between them. CDR3 DNA sequence: TGTGCCAGCAGTGAATTTCCAGGGAAAGGCACTGAAGCTTTCTTT. Translation gives CASSEFPGKGTEAFF. The whole variable domain, filled in from reference TRBV2 and TRBJ1-1, reads EPEVTQTPSHQVTQMGQEVILRCVPISNHLYFYWYRQILGQKVEFLVSFYNNEISEKSEIFDDQFSVERPDGSNFTLKIRSTKLEDSAMYFCASSEFPGKGTEAFFGQGTRLTVV.

The chain combines TRBV19 with TRBJ1-4, with TRBD1 as a possible D gene (6 bases). Germline-derived CDR1 and CDR2 are LNHDA and SQIVND (reference sequence). The CDR3 length is 15 residues. The ends were cut back, 3 bases at V and 0 bases at J, with 8 bases in the middle. CDR3 amino acids: CASSIGTPTNEKLFF. The CDR3 region has the DNA TGTGCCAGTAGTATTGGGACACCAACTAATGAAAAACTGTTTTTT.

The CDR3 DNA reads TGTGCCAGCAGGGGACAGGGGATGAGAGAGCAGTTCTTC. Translation: CASRGQGMREQFF. The chain links TRBV5-6 to TRBJ2-1, with 10 bases matching TRBD1. Unmatched junction bases numbered 6, after V lost 5 bases and J lost 10 bases. The CDR3 has 13 residues. Germline loops: CDR1 SGHDT, CDR2 YYEEEE.

This clone came up a few times. V is TRBV7-3 and J is TRBJ2-2; D possibly corresponds to TRBD2 (5 bases). V was pared by 5 bases and J by 4 bases, with 8 bases between. This CDR3 is built from 13 residues. Germline V gives CDR1 SGHTA, CDR2 FQGTGA. The CDR3 loop is CASSPEGTGELFF. Here the CDR3 DNA reads TGTGCCAGCAGCCCCGAGGGCACCGGGGAGCTGTTTTTT.